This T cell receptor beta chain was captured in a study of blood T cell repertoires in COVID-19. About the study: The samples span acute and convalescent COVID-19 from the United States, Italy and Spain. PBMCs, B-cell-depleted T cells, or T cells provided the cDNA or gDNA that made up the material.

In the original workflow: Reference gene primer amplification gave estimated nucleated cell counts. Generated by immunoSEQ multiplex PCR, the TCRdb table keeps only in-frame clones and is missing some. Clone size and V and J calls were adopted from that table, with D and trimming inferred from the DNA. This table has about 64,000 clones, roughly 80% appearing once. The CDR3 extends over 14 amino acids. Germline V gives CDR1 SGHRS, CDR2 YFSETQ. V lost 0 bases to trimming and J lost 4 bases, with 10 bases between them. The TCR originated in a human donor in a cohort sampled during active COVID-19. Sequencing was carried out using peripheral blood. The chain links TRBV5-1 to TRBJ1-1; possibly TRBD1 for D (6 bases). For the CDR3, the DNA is TGCGCCAGCAGCTTGGAGGGGGAATCCACTGAAGCTTTCTTT. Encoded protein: CASSLEGESTEAFF.